The subject of this entry is one T cell receptor (beta chain). Its antigen remains undetermined. Within one base of it there is no much larger clone, and no base qualities were kept. Sequences SGHRS (CDR1) and YFSETQ (CDR2) are obtained from the germline V gene. V trim: 4 bases; J trim: 12 bases; unmatched bases: 11. The CDR3 goes from the cysteine to the phenylalanine over 15 residues. Only CDR3 DNA remains: 45 bases, in frame from the first base. TCRbeta CDR3 regions were amplified from genomic DNA by means of the immunoSEQ Assay, a bias-controlled multiplex PCR. On the study's bioinformatics: Nucleated cell counts per sample were estimated from amplification of reference gene primers within the assay. To quantify the absolute abundance of each unique TCRbeta CDR3 rearrangement, sequence reads were collapsed and filtered. For each sample, productive Simpson clonality was calculated as the square root of Simpson's diversity index over productive rearrangements. This immuneACCESS table, as held by TCRdb, lists in-frame sequences with V and J called but not all clones. Of the missing ones, under half trace to an unresolved V gene in checked studies; the others have no known cause. The V and J calls and clone size come from that table; D and trimming were worked out from the DNA. In this sample the table shows about 170,000 clones, less than 80% of which occur a single time. The biggest ten clones account for over 15% of the sample.

Enrolling through a virtual design, the prospective study's participants ranged in age from roughly 18 to 100 years and lived across roughly 24 United States geographic areas. Cohort assignment in the prospective study relied on participant-reported clinical history from a screening survey and a study questionnaire. Each participant in the prospective study had whole blood, serum and a nasopharyngeal or oropharyngeal swab collected by mobile phlebotomists. Additional blood draws and questionnaires over an approximately two-month period could optionally be provided by prospective study participants. Blood samples from the prospective study were shipped frozen or at room temperature prior to DNA extraction. The data derive from a study of blood T cell repertoires in COVID-19 (dated by TCRdb to 2018 to 2020). Background on the whole study: Recovered participants in ImmuneRACE Cohort 3 were defined as having two consecutive negative NP/OP PCR tests, clearance from a healthcare professional, or resolution of symptoms. Collaborator samples came from the United States, Italy and Spain and covered acute and convalescent phases of COVID-19. The prospective study material was composed of cDNA or gDNA derived from T cells, B-cell-depleted T cells, or PBMCs. The dataset comprised deeply sampled blood TCRbeta repertoires from subjects exposed to, actively infected with, or recovered from COVID-19. The repertoires were made available in a free public database intended to serve as a resource for research on the immune response to SARS-CoV-2. Samples came from the ongoing ImmuneRACE study (first 160 participants) plus 1,254 subjects from 6 global collaborators. The sample metadata nearly always contained a de-identified subject ID, COVID-19 status, age in years and sex. HLA class I and class II types, where available, came from metadata supplied by the sample provider rather than from assay-based typing.

Summary of the overall study and its limitations: The quantity of clinical and demographic metadata differed by source and by participant and was supplied without curation.

The chain is made from TRBV5-1 and TRBJ2-1, and TRBD2 aligns with 12 junction nucleotides. The TCR sequence derives from a woman in her sixties or seventies in a cohort exposed to, infected with or recovered from COVID-19 (not recorded which). The sample comprised PBMCs or T cells enriched from blood (not recorded which). The base sequence is TGCGCCAGCAGCCGAGGGACTAGCGGGCGTCAGGGGCAGTTCTTC. This translates into CASSRGTSGRQGQFF.